This T cell receptor beta chain was recovered during a study of T-cell reconstitution after alpha-beta-depleted transplantation in children. Whole-study results and caveats: Reportedly, roughly two months post-transplant, alpha-beta T cells arose from several hundred expanded graft clones. Hyperexpanded clones declined; after one year, newly produced T cells mostly supplied diversity. Day-60 TCRbeta diversity that was high in some patients was derived from surviving recipient T cells and thymic progenitors.

It was with unique molecular identifiers that the TCRbeta library was prepared. TCRdb re-called the PCR reads with MiXCR, one entry per CDR3 protein. This table has under 300,000 distinct CDR3 sequences, around 10% appearing once. This clonotype was observed at least ten times. Antigen unknown. With 3 bases clipped from V and 4 bases from J, the junction kept 13 bases outside the gene matches. CDR1 and CDR2 from the germline V gene are SGDLS and YYNGEE. The CDR3 has 16 residues. Sequencing used peripheral blood, obtained 180 days after TCRalphabeta/CD19-depleted stem cell transplant. This chain connects TRBV9 to TRBJ2-7; 7 positions agree with TRBD1. This clonotype was obtained from a male patient aged 2 to 9 who had a stem cell transplant for chronic granulomatous disease, so the T cells may come from the graft donor. In DNA form, the CDR3 reads TGTGCCAGCAGCGCCCCCGGGGACAGTGTGGGGTACGAGCAGTACTTC. Protein: CASSAPGDSVGYEQYF. Filled out from reference TRBV9 and TRBJ2-7, the complete variable domain reads DSGVTQTPKHLITATGQRVTLRCSPRSGDLSVYWYQQSLDQGLQFLIQYYNGEERAKGNILERFSAQQFPDLHSELNLSSLELGDSALYFCASSAPGDSVGYEQYFGPGTRLTVT.